The clone carrying this T cell receptor beta chain was seen repeatedly, ten times or more. Antigen: not known. These data belong to a study of regulatory T cells in long-lasting Graves disease. Study findings and constraints: New patients shared approximately 970 public clonotypes, and persistent patients shared more, with about 2,700.

Sequencing libraries for TCR beta were prepared with iRepertoire HTBI primers and Arm-PCR of CDR3 regions. TCRdb re-derived calls from the multiplex PCR reads in MiXCR, one entry per CDR3 protein. Among about 470,000 distinct CDR3 sequences listed, around 20% were seen once. The CDR3 runs to 14 residues. CDR1 is MNHNS and CDR2 is SASEGT in the germline V gene. V was clipped by 8 bases and J by 7 bases, with 18 bases between them. Time point given: persistent/refractory GD, antithyroid drugs over 5 years with positive TRAb. Isolated PBMC RNA provided the starting material for the TCR library. This TCR derives from a female donor with Graves disease. V and J are TRBV6-1 and TRBJ2-4; D may be TRBD2 (5 bases). Sequenced here: peripheral blood mononuclear cells (PBMCs), sampled when the disease was refractory, from a patient treated with antithyroid drugs. Here the CDR3 reads CASRDLSMGNIQYF. The CDR3 region has the DNA TGTGCCAGCCGGGATCTTTCAATGGGGAACATTCAGTACTTC.